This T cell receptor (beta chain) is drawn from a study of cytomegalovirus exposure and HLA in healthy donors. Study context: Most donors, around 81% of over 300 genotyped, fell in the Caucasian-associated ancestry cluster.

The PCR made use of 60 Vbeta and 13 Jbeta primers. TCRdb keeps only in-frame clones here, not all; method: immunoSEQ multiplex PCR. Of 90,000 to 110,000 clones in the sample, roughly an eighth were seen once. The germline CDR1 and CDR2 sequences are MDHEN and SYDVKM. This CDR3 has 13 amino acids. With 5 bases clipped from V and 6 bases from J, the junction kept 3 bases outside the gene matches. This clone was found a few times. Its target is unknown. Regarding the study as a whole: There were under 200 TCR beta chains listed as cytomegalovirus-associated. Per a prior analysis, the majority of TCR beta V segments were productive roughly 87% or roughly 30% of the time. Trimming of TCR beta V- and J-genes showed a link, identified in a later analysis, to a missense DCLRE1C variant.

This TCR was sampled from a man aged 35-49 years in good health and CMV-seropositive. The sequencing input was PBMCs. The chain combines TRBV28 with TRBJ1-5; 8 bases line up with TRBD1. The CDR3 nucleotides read TGTGCCAGCAGTGGACAGGGCGGTCAGCCCCAGCATTTT. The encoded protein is CASSGQGGQPQHF.